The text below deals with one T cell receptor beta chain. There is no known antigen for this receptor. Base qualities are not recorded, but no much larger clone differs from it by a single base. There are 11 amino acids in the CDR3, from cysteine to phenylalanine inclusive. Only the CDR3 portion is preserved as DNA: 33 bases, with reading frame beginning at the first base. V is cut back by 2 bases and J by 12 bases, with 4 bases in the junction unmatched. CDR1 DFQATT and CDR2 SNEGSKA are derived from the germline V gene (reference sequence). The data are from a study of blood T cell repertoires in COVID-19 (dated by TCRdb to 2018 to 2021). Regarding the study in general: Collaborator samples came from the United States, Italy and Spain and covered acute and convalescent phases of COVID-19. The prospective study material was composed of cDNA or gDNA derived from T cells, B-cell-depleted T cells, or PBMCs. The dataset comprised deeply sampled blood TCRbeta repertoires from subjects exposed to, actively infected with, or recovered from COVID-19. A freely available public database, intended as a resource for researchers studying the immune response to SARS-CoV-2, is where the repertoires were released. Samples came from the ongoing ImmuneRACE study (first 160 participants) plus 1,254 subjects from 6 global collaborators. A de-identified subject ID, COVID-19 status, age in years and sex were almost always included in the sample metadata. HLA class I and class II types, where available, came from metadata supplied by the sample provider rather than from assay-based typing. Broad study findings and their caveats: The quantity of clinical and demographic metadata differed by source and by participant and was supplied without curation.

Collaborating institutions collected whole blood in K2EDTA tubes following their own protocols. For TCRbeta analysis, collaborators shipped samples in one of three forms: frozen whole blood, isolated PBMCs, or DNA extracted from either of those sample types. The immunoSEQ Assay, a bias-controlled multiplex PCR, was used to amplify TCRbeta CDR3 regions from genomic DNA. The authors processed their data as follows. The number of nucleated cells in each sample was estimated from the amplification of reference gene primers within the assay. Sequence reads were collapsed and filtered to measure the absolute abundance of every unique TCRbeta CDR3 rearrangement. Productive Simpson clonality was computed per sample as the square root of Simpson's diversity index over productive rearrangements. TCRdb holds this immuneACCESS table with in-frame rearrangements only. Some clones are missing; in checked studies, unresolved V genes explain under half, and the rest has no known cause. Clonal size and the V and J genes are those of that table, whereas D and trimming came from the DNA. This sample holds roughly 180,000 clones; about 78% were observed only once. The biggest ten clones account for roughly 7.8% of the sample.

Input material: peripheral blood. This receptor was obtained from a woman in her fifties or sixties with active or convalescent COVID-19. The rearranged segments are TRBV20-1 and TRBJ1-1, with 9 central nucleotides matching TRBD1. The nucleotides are TGCAGTGCTAGACCCGGACAGGGGACTTTCTTT. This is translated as CSARPGQGTFF.